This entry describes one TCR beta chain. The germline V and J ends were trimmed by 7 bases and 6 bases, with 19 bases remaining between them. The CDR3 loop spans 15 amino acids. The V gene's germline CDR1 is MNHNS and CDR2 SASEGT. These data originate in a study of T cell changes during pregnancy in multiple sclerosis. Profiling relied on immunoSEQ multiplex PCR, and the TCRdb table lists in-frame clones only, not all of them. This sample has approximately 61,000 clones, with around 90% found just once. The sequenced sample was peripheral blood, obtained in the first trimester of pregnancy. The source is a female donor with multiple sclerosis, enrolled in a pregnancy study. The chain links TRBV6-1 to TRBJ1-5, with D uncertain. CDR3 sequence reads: CASKTGIGESQPQHF. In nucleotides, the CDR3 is TGTGCCAGCAAAACGGGTATCGGAGAAAGTCAGCCCCAGCATTTT.